The clone carrying this T cell receptor beta chain was seen more than once but under ten times. These data originate in a study of cytomegalovirus exposure and HLA in healthy donors. The repertoire was sequenced with immunoSEQ multiplex PCR; TCRdb's copy has only in-frame clones and lacks some. This table holds under 300,000 clones, about 86% found once. CDR1 and CDR2 from the germline V gene are LNHDA and SQIVND (reference sequence). The CDR3 runs 16 residues. V lost 9 bases, J lost 5 bases, and 16 bases stayed unmatched. This TCR derives from a woman in her late teens or twenties in good health and CMV-seronegative. Sequencing used PBMCs. The chain combines TRBV19 with TRBJ1-2; 9 bases match TRBD1. The CDR3 here is CASPTGTGLVGYGYTF. CDR3 sequence (DNA): TGTGCCAGCCCCACCGGGACAGGGCTGGTGGGGTATGGCTACACCTTC.